One TCR beta chain is described in this entry. Its antigen remains unknown. This specimen comes from a study of shared clonotypes between healthy human individuals. The CDR3 runs 16 residues. Germline V gene data show CDR1 as SGDLS and CDR2 as YYNGEE. V shed 4 bases and J 5 bases; nucleotides not matched to a gene: 9. Study-wide points: Sampling covered nothing but blood. Tissue TCR repertoires likely differ from those found in blood. Roughly 5% of naive CD4 clonotypes were common to a few donors.

Sequenced by immunoSEQ multiplex PCR; TCRdb stores in-frame clones only, minus some. The sample carries 2.3 million or so clones, more than 80% recorded once. Memory CD4+ cells were the fraction left after CD45RA+ naive selection. The material sequenced was naive CD4+ T cells from PBMCs. Sample subset: CD45RA+ positively selected. The chain couples TRBV9 to TRBJ2-2, with 9 bases lining up with TRBD1. This sequence was found in a man between 18 and 29 years old in good health. Some clones in this sample may be carry-over from other donors' samples. CDR3: CASSPRGQGLTGELFF. As DNA, the CDR3 is TGTGCCAGCAGCCCGAGGGGACAGGGCCTTACCGGGGAGCTGTTTTTT.